Below, 7 T cell receptor beta chains from the same sample are listed, as sequenced in a study of naive and memory T cell subsets. Four PCR rounds used nested alpha and beta constant region primers plus the SP2 primer. MiXCR, run by TCRdb on the 5' RACE reads, gives a single entry per CDR3 protein. Among 30,000 or so distinct CDR3 sequences listed, about a sixth were seen once. TCR cDNA received a 3' ligated oligonucleotide that carried a UMI. The receptors were gathered from a female donor in good health.

This clonotype turned up a few times. The CDR3 region has the DNA TGTGCCAGCAGTGACGGGGGCTATGGCTACACCTTC. It encodes CASSDGGYGYTF. V usage is TRBV25-1 and J usage is TRBJ1-2; tentatively, D is TRBD1 (5 bases). Trimming removed 3 bases from V and 4 bases from J, with 6 bases in between. Germline V CDR1 and CDR2: MGHDK, SYGVNS. This CDR3 region has 12 residues.

This clonotype has ten or more counts. V gene TRBV20-1 combines with J gene TRBJ2-7, with TRBD2 matching over 7 bases. Germline V gives CDR1 DFQATT, CDR2 SNEGSKA (reference sequence). The V and J ends lost 6 bases and 2 bases, in that order; junction bases with no gene match: 7. This CDR3 has 13 residues. In DNA form, the CDR3 reads TGCAGTGCCGAGGGAGGGGCCACCTACGAGCAGTACTTC. It encodes CSAEGGATYEQYF.

This chain joins TRBV29-1 and TRBJ1-6; TRBD1 is a possible D gene (6 bases). CDR3 length: 14 amino acids. V gave up 4 bases and J gave up 6 bases, with 13 bases separating them. Germline loops: CDR1 SQVTM, CDR2 ANQGSEA. CDR3 in DNA: TGCAGCGTTGGAATGGGGGCGCCTAATTCACCCCTCCACTTT. Its protein is CSVGMGAPNSPLHF.

This clonotype was recorded a few times. The V and J genes are TRBV6-1 and TRBJ2-2; TRBD1 matches 8 bases. The V gene's germline CDR1 is MNHNS and CDR2 SASEGT. The CDR3 covers 15 residues. The V segment lost 4 bases and the J segment 5 bases; nucleotides outside the gene matches: 6. In DNA, the CDR3 is TGTGCCAGCAGTGGACGACAGGGGCGGACCGGGGAGCTGTTTTTT. Translating gives CASSGRQGRTGELFF.

This clonotype was found many times. The chain couples TRBV29-1 to TRBJ2-3; D unresolved. V lost 1 base and J lost 4, with 3 bases in between. Germline loops: CDR1 SQVTM, CDR2 ANQGSEA. The CDR3 is made up of 11 amino acids. DNA for the CDR3: TGCAGCGTTGAAGGGTCAGATACGCAGTATTTT. Translated, it gives CSVEGSDTQYF.

By frequency in the sample, this clonotype is medium-sized. The rearrangement links TRBV11-2 to TRBJ2-1, with D hard to call. V was cut by 1 base and J by 6 bases, with 10 bases left in between. The CDR3 consists of 14 residues. Germline V CDR1 and CDR2: SGHAT, FQNNGV. The CDR3 nucleotides read TGTGCCAGCAGCTTAGGATCCCGAGGCAATGAGCAGTTCTTC. Protein sequence: CASSLGSRGNEQFF.

This clonotype was seen ten or more times. The chain has TRBV9 and TRBJ2-1, with 8 positions matching TRBD2. Germline values: CDR1 SGDLS, CDR2 YYNGEE. The CDR3 covers 16 residues. Trimming cost V 2 bases and J 1 base; bases outside gene matches: 5. DNA of the CDR3: TGTGCCAGCAGCGTGAGCGGGGGCCTGTCCTACAATGAGCAGTTCTTC. It encodes CASSVSGGLSYNEQFF.